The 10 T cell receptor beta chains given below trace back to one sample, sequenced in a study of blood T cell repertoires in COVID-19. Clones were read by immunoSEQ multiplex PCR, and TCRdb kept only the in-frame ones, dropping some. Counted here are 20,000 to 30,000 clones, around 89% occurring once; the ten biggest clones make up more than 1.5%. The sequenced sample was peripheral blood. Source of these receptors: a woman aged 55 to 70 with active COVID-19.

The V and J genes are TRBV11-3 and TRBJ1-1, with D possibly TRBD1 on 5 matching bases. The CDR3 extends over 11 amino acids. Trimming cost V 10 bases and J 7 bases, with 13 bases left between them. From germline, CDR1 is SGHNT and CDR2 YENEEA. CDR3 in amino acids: CATTQGSEAFF. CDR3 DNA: TGTGCCACCACCCAGGGCAGTGAAGCTTTCTTT.

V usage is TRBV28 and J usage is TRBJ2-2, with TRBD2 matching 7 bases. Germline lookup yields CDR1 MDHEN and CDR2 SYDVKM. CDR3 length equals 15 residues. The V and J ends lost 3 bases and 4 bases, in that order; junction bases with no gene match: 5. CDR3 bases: TGTGCCAGCAGTTTTGCACTAGCGAGCACCGGGGAGCTGTTTTTT. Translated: CASSFALASTGELFF.

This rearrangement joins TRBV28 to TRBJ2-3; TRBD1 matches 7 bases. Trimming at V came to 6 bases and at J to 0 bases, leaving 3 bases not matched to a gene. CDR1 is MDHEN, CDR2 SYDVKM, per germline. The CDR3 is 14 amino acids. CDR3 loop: CASSVQGSTDTQYF. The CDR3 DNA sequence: TGTGCCAGCAGCGTACAGGGGAGCACAGATACGCAGTATTTT.

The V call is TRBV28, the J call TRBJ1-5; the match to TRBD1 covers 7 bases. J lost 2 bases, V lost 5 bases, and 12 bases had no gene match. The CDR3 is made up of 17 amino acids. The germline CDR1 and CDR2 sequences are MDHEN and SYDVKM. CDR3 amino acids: CASSISRGTEGNQPQHF. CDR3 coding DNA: TGTGCCAGCAGTATCTCCCGAGGGACAGAGGGCAATCAGCCCCAGCATTTT.

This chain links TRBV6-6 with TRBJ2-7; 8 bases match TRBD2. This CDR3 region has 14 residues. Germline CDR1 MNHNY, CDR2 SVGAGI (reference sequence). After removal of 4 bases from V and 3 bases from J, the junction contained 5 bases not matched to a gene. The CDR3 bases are TGTGCCAGCAGTTTCCGGGAGGGAGGCTACGAGCAGTACTTC. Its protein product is CASSFREGGYEQYF.

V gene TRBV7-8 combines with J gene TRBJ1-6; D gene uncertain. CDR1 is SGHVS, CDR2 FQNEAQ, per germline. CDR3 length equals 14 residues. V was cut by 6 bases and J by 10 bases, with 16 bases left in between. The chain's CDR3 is CASRKRDKLSPLHF. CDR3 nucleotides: TGTGCCAGCAGGAAACGGGATAAATTATCACCCCTCCACTTT. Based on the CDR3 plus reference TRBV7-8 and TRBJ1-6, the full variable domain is GAGVSQSPRYKVAKRGQDVALRCDPISGHVSLFWYQQALGQGPEFLTYFQNEAQLDKSGLPSDRFFAERPEGSVSTLKIQRTQQEDSAVYLCASRKRDKLSPLHFGNGTRLTVT.

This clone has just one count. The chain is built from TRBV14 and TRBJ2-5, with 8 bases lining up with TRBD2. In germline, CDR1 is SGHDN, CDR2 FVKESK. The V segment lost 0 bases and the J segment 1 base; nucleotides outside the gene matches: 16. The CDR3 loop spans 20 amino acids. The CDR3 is CASSQDPRTHRGGFQETQYF. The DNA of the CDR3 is TGTGCCAGCAGCCAAGATCCAAGGACCCATCGGGGGGGGTTCCAAGAGACCCAGTACTTC.

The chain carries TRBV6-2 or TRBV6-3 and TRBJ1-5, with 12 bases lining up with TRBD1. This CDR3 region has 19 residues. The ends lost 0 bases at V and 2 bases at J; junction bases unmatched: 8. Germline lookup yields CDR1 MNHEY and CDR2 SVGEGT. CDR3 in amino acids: CASSYSWDRGLGGNQPQHF. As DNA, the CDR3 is TGTGCCAGCAGTTACTCGTGGGACAGGGGGCTGGGTGGCAATCAGCCCCAGCATTTT.

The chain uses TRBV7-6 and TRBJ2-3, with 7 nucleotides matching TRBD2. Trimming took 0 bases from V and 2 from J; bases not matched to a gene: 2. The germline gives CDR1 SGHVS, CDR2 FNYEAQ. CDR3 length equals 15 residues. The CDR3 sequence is CASSLAGGVTDTQYF. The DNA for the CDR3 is TGTGCCAGCAGCTTAGCGGGAGGGGTCACAGATACGCAGTATTTT.

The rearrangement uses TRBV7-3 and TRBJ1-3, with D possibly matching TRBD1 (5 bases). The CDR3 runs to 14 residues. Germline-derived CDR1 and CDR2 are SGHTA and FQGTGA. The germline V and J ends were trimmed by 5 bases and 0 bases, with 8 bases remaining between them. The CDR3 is CASSQGHSGNTIYF. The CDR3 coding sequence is TGTGCCAGCAGCCAGGGCCACTCTGGAAACACCATATATTTT. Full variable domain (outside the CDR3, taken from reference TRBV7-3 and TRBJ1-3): GAGVSQTPSNKVTEKGKYVELRCDPISGHTALYWYRQSLGQGPEFLIYFQGTGAADDSGLPNDRFFAVRPEGSVSTLKIQRTERGDSAVYLCASSQGHSGNTIYFGEGSWLTVV.